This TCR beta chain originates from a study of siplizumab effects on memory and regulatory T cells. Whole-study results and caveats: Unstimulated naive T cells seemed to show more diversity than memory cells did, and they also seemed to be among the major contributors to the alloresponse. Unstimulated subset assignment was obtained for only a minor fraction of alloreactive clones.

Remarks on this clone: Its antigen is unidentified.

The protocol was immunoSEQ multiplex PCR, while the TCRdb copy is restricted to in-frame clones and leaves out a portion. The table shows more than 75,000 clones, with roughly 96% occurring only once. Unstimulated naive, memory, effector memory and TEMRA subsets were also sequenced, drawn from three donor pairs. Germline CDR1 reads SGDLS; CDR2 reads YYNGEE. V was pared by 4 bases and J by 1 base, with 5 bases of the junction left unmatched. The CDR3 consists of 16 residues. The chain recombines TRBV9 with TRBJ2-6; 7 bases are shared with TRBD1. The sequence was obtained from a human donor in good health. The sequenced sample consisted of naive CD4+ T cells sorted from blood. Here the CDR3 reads CASSPGTVSGANVLTF. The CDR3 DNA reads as TGTGCCAGCAGCCCCGGGACAGTTTCTGGGGCCAACGTCCTGACTTTC. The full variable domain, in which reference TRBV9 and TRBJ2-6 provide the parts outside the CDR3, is DSGVTQTPKHLITATGQRVTLRCSPRSGDLSVYWYQQSLDQGLQFLIQYYNGEERAKGNILERFSAQQFPDLHSELNLSSLELGDSALYFCASSPGTVSGANVLTFGAGSRLTVL.